A single sample is the source of the 2 T cell receptor beta chains below, sequenced in a study of patients and donors after allogeneic stem cell transplantation. TCRdb re-derived calls from the RT-PCR reads in MiXCR, one entry per CDR3 protein. The sample includes approximately 250,000 distinct CDR3 sequences, roughly an eighth of them seen just once. The sequenced sample consisted of blood, either unsorted or a sorted T cell fraction (not recorded which). Receptors were obtained from a human donor who was either an allogeneic HSCT recipient or a stem cell or donor lymphocyte infusion donor (not recorded which). It is not recorded whose cells these are; they may come from a transplant donor.

This clonotype showed up many times. The V and J genes are TRBV5-1 and TRBJ2-7; 7 bases line up with TRBD2. With 0 bases clipped from V and 7 bases from J, the junction kept 4 bases outside the gene matches. The CDR3 is 13 residues long. The germline V gene has CDR1 SGHRS and CDR2 YFSETQ. The CDR3 loop reads CASSLEGGREQYF. The CDR3 nucleotides read TGCGCCAGCAGCTTGGAGGGCGGGAGAGAGCAGTACTTC.

This clonotype showed up many times. The chain couples TRBV12-3 or TRBV12-4 to TRBJ2-1; maybe TRBD2 (6 bases). CDR3 size: 15 residues. The V end was cut by 3 bases, the J end by 10 bases, with 19 bases between. The CDR3 bases are TGTGCCAGCAGTTTGTCCCTGGGGCGGGGAGTCGAGCAGTTCTTC. Translated: CASSLSLGRGVEQFF.